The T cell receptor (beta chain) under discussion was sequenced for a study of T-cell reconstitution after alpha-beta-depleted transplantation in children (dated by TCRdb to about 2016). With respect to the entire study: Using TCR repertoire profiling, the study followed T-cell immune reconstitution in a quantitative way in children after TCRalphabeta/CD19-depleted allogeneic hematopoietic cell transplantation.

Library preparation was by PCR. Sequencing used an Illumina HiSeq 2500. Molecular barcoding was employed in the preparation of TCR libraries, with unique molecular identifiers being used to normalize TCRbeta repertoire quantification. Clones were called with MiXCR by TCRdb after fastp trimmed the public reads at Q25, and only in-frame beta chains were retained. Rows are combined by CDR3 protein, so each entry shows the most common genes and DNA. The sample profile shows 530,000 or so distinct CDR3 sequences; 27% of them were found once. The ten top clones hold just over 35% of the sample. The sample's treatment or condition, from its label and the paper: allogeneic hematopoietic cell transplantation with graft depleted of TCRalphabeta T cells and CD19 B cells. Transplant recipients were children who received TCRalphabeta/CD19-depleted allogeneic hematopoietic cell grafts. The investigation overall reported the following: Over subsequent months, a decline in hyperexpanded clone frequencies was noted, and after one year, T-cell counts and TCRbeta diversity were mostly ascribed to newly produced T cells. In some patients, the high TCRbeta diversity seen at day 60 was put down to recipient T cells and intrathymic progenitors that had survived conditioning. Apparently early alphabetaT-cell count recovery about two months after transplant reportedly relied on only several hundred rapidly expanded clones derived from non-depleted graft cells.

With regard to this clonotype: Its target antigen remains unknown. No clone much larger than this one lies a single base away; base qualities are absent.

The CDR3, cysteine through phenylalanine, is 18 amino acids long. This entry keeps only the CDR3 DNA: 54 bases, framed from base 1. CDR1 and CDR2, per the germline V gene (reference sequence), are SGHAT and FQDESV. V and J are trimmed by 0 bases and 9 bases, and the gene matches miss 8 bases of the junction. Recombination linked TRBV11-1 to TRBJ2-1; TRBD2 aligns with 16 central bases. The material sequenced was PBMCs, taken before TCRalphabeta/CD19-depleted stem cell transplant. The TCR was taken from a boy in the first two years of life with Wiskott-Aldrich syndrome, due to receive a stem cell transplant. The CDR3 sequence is CASSLAGLAGGPWIEQFF. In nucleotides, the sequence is TGTGCCAGCAGCTTAGCGGGACTAGCGGGAGGGCCGTGGATTGAGCAGTTCTTC.